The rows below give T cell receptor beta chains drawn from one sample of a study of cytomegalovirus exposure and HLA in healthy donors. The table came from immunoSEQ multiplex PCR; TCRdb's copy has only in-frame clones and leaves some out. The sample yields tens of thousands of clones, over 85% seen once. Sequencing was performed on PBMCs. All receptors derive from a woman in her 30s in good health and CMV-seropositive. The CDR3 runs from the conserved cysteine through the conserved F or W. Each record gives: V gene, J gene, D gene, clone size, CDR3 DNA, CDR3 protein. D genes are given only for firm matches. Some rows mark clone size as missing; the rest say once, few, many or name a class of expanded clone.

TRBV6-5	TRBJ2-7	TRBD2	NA	TGTGCCAGCAAAATCTCACTAGCGGACGTTAGGGAGCAGTACTTC	CASKISLADVREQYF
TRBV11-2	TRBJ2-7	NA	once	TGTGCCAGCAGCTTGATCCGAGCTTACGAGCAGTACTTC	CASSLIRAYEQYF
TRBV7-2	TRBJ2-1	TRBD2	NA	TGTGCCAGCAGCTTAGGACTAGCGGGGTTCTACAATGAGCAGTTCTTC	CASSLGLAGFYNEQFF
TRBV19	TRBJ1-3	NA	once	TGTGCCACCTCTTTTGGAAACACCATATATTTT	CATSFGNTIYF
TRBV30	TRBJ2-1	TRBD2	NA	TGTGCCTGGAAGCCCGGGACTAGCGGGAGGACGATCTACAATGAGCAGTTCTTC	CAWKPGTSGRTIYNEQFF
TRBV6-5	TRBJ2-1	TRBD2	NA	TGTGCCAGCAGAAGGACTAGCAACGAGCAGTTCTTC	CASRRTSNEQFF
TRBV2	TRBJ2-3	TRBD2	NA	TGTGCCAGCAGTGAGGACGGGAGGGCCACAGATACGCAGTATTTT	CASSEDGRATDTQYF
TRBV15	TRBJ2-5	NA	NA	TGTGCCACCAGCAGACCCACGGCTGCAGGCGGGGAGACCCAGTACTTC	CATSRPTAAGGETQYF
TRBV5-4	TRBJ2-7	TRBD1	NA	TGTGCCAGCAGCGGGGGACAGGGGATCGACGAGCAGTACTTC	CASSGGQGIDEQYF
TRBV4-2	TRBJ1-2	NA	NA	TGTGCCAGCAGCCTCCGGACAGTGAAATATGGCTACACCTTC	CASSLRTVKYGYTF
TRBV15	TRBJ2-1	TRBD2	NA	TGTGCCACCAGCAAGGCTTGTAGCGGGAGCTGCAATGAGCAGTTCTTC	CATSKACSGSCNEQFF
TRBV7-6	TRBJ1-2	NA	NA	TGTGCCAGCAGCTTAGGAGGGAAGCGGGACTCTACTTATGGCTACACCTTC	CASSLGGKRDSTYGYTF
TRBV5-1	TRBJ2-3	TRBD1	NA	TGCGCCAGCAGCTTAGATAGACAGGGGGCTGGAGATACGCAGTATTTT	CASSLDRQGAGDTQYF
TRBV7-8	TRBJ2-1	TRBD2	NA	TGTGCCAGCAGCTTAGGGCGAGCGGGAGGGCCTGGCAATGAGCAGTTCTTC	CASSLGRAGGPGNEQFF
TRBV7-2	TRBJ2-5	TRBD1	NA	TGTGCCAGCAGCCGGGACAGGGGAATCCAAGAGACCCAGTACTTC	CASSRDRGIQETQYF
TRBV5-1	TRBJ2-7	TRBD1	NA	TGCGCCAGCAGCTTGGACAGGGGTGGCGAGCAGTACTTC	CASSLDRGGEQYF
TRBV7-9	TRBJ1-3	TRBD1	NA	TGTGCCAGCAGCGACCCAGGGGGCAGAAACACCATATATTTT	CASSDPGGRNTIYF
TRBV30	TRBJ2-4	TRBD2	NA	TGTGCCTGGAGTGTTGAGCGGGAGGGTAACATTCAGTACTTC	CAWSVEREGNIQYF
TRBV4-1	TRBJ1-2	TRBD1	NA	TGCGCCAGCAGCCTTAGCCGGACAGGGAGATATGGCTACACCTTC	CASSLSRTGRYGYTF
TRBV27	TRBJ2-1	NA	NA	TGTGCCAGCAGTTTATCCGGGGGGCCCTACAATGAGCAGTTCTTC	CASSLSGGPYNEQFF
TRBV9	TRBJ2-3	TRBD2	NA	TGTGCCAGCAGCGTAGTAGCGGGATACACAGATACGCAGTATTTT	CASSVVAGYTDTQYF
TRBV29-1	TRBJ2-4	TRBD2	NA	TGCAGCGTTGGACTAGCGGGAGCAGCTAACATTCAGTACTTC	CSVGLAGAANIQYF
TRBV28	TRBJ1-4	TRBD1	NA	TGTGCCAGCAGTTTAGGCGGGACAGGTGAAAAACTGTTTTTT	CASSLGGTGEKLFF
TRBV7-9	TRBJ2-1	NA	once	TGTGCCAGCAGCTTAGCGCAGTTCTTTTTGGATGAGCAGTTCTTC	CASSLAQFFLDEQFF
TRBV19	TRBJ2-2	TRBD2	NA	TGTGCCAGTAGTCCGACTAGCGGGAGGGCCGGGGACACCGGGGAGCTGTTTTTT	CASSPTSGRAGDTGELFF
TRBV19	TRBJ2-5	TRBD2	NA	TGTGCCAGTAGTCCCCAAACCGGGACTAGCGGACAAGAGACCCAGTACTTC	CASSPQTGTSGQETQYF
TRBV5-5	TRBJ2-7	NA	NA	TGTGCCAGCAGTTGGGGAGAGGACGGATCCTACGAGCAGTACTTC	CASSWGEDGSYEQYF
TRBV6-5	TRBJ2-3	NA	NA	TGTGCCAGCAGTTACTCCTCCACAGATACGCAGTATTTT	CASSYSSTDTQYF
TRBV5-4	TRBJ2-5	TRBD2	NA	TGTGCCAGCAGCCAGCCCCGAGGGACTAGCCAAGAGACCCAGTACTTC	CASSQPRGTSQETQYF